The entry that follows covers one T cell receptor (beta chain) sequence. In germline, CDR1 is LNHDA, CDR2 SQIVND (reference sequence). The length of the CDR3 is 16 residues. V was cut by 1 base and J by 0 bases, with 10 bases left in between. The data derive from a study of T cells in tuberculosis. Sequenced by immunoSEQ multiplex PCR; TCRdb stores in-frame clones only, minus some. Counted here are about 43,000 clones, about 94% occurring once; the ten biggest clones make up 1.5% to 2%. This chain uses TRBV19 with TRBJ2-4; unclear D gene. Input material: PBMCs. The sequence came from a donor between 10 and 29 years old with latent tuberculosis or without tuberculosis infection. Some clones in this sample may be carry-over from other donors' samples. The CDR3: CASSIGGLLAKNIQYF. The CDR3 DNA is TGTGCCAGTAGTATAGGCGGATTATTAGCCAAAAACATTCAGTACTTC.